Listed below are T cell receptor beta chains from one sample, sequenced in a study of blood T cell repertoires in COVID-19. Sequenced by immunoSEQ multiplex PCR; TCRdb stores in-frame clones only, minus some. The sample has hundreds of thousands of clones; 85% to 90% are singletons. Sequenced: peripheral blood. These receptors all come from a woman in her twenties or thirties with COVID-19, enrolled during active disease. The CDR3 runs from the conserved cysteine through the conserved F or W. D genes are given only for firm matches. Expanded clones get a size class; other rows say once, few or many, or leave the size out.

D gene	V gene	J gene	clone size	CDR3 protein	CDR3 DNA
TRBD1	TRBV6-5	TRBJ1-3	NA	CASSYTGDGNTIYF	TGTGCCAGCAGTTACACAGGGGATGGAAACACCATATATTTT
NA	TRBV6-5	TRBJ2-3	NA	CASSYPGMEDTQYF	TGTGCCAGCAGTTACCCGGGGATGGAGGATACGCAGTATTTT
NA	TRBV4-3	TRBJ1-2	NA	CASSQGGELGGYTF	TGCGCCAGCAGCCAAGGGGGAGAGCTGGGTGGCTACACCTTC
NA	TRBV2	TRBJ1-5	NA	CASSEVRGRNQPQHF	TGTGCCAGCAGTGAAGTGCGAGGGCGCAATCAGCCCCAGCATTTT
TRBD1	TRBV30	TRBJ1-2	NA	CAWSAGQGYGYTF	TGTGCCTGGAGTGCTGGACAGGGCTATGGCTACACCTTC
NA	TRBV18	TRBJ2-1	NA	CASSEGGSSYNEQFF	TGTGCCAGCTCAGAGGGAGGCAGCTCCTACAATGAGCAGTTCTTC
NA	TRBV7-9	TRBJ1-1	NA	CASRRPGNTEAFF	TGTGCCAGCAGGAGGCCCGGGAACACTGAAGCTTTCTTT
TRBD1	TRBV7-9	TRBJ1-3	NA	CASSPGQGSSVFGNTIYF	TGTGCCAGCAGCCCCGGACAGGGAAGCTCGGTCTTTGGAAACACCATATATTTT
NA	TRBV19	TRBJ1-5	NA	CASSIHWGEVGQPQHF	TGTGCCAGTAGTATACATTGGGGCGAGGTCGGTCAGCCCCAGCATTTT
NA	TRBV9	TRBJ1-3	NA	CASSLGSAGNTIYF	TGTGCCAGCAGCTTGGGCAGTGCCGGAAACACCATATATTTT
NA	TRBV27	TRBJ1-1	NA	CASTQGSGTEAFF	TGTGCCAGCACACAGGGATCTGGTACTGAAGCTTTCTTT
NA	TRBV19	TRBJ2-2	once	CASSLPGLGDAGELFF	TGTGCCAGTAGCCTCCCCGGACTGGGCGACGCCGGGGAGCTGTTTTTT
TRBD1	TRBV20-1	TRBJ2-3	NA	CSASKGTGIGDTQYF	TGCAGTGCTAGTAAAGGGACAGGGATAGGAGATACGCAGTATTTT
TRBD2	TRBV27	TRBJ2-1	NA	CASSMSGGRNEQFF	TGTGCCAGCAGCATGAGCGGGGGGAGAAATGAGCAGTTCTTC
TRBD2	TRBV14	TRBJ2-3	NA	CASSQDIAGLTDTQYF	TGTGCCAGCAGCCAAGATATAGCGGGGTTGACAGATACGCAGTATTTT
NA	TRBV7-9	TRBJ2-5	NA	CASSLVPEETQYF	TGTGCCAGCAGCTTAGTCCCAGAAGAGACCCAGTACTTC
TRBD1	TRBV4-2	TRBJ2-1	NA	CASSQGPGTGDYNEQFF	TGTGCCAGCAGCCAAGGCCCGGGGACAGGGGACTACAATGAGCAGTTCTTC
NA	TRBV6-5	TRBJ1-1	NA	CASSNSGNLNTEAFF	TGTGCCAGCAGTAATTCAGGAAACCTGAACACTGAAGCTTTCTTT
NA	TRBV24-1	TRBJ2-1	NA	CATSGLPSGEQFF	TGTGCCACCAGCGGACTGCCCTCGGGTGAGCAGTTCTTC
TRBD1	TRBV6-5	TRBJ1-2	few	CASRDPGGYGYTF	TGTGCCAGCAGAGACCCAGGGGGCTATGGCTACACCTTC
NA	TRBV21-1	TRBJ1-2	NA	CASRGQGGPGGGYTF	TGTGCCTCCCGGGGACAGGGGGGCCCTGGGGGTGGCTACACCTTC
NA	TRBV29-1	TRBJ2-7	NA	CSVEGTSSSDEQYF	TGCAGCGTTGAGGGGACATCGAGTTCGGACGAGCAGTACTTC
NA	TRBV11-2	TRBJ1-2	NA	CASSLGAGSYGYTF	TGTGCCAGCAGCTTAGGGGCAGGTAGCTATGGCTACACCTTC
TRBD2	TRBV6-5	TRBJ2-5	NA	CASSRGGRQETQYF	TGTGCCAGCAGCCGCGGGGGACGCCAAGAGACCCAGTACTTC
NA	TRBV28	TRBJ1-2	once	CASSTTRGGYTF	TGTGCCAGCAGTACCACAAGGGGTGGCTACACCTTC
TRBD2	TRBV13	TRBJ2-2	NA	CASSKGLANTGELFF	TGTGCCAGCAGCAAGGGACTAGCGAACACCGGGGAGCTGTTTTTT
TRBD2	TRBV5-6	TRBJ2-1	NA	CASSAGLAGDLNNEQFF	TGTGCCAGCAGCGCCGGACTAGCGGGGGACCTAAACAATGAGCAGTTCTTC
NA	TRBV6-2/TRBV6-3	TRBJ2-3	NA	CASSHLQAGTQYF	TGTGCCAGCAGTCACCTGCAAGCAGGTACGCAGTATTTT
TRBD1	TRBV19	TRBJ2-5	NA	CASSSTGANQETQYF	TGTGCCAGTAGCTCTACAGGGGCTAACCAAGAGACCCAGTACTTC
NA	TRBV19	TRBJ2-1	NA	CASSIVPAGNNEQFF	TGTGCCAGTAGTATAGTCCCCGCGGGAAACAATGAGCAGTTCTTC
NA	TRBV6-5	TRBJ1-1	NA	CASSYEADTEAFF	TGTGCCAGCAGTTACGAGGCAGACACTGAAGCTTTCTTT
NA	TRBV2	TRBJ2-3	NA	CASSEGATADTQYF	TGTGCCAGCAGTGAGGGGGCCACGGCAGATACGCAGTATTTT
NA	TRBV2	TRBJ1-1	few	CASGLDGPSTEAFF	TGTGCCAGCGGGTTGGATGGGCCAAGCACTGAAGCTTTCTTT
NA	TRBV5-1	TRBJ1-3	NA	CASSFGPSGNTIYF	TGCGCCAGCAGCTTTGGGCCCTCTGGAAACACCATATATTTT
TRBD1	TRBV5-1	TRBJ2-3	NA	CASSWVGQGSTDTQYF	TGCGCCAGCAGCTGGGTGGGACAGGGGAGCACAGATACGCAGTATTTT
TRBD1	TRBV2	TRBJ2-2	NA	CASSPDRANTGELFF	TGTGCCAGCAGTCCGGACAGGGCGAACACCGGGGAGCTGTTTTTT
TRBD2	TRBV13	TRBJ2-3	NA	CASGVAGGADTQYF	TGTGCCAGCGGAGTAGCGGGGGGGGCAGATACGCAGTATTTT
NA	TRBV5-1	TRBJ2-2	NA	CASRRVDTGELFF	TGCGCCAGCAGGAGGGTGGACACCGGGGAGCTGTTTTTT
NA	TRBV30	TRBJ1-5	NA	CAAAGGSQPQHF	TGTGCCGCTGCGGGGGGGAGTCAGCCCCAGCATTTT
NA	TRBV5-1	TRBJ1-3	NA	CASSLGGTGSGNTIYF	TGCGCCAGCAGCTTGGGAGGCACGGGCTCTGGAAACACCATATATTTT
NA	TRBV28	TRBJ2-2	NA	CASSLYDRFSGELFF	TGTGCCAGCAGTTTATATGACAGGTTCTCCGGGGAGCTGTTTTTT
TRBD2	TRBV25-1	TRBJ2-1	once	CASSEWGGPYNEQFF	TGTGCCAGCAGTGAATGGGGAGGGCCCTACAATGAGCAGTTCTTC
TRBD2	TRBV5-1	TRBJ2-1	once	CASSFGTSPQFF	TGCGCCAGCAGCTTCGGGACTAGCCCCCAGTTCTTC
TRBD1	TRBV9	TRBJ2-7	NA	CASSPGQGAYEQYF	TGTGCCAGCAGCCCGGGACAGGGAGCCTACGAGCAGTACTTC
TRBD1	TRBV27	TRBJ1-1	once	CASRGRTGATGTEAFF	TGTGCCAGCAGAGGTCGGACAGGAGCTACGGGAACTGAAGCTTTCTTT
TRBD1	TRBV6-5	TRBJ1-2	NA	CASSYSRTGINYGYTF	TGTGCCAGCAGTTACTCTCGGACAGGGATTAACTATGGCTACACCTTC
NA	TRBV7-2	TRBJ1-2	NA	CASSLPSGTLNYGYTF	TGTGCCAGCAGCTTACCCTCTGGGACTTTAAACTATGGCTACACCTTC
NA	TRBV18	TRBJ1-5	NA	CASSPGANQPQHF	TGTGCCAGCTCCCCAGGGGCAAATCAGCCCCAGCATTTT
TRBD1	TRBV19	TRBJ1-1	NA	CASGQDRARTEAFF	TGTGCCAGTGGGCAGGACAGGGCAAGGACTGAAGCTTTCTTT
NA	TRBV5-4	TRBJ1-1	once	CASSSGGRAFF	TGTGCCAGCAGCTCGGGGGGGAGAGCTTTCTTT
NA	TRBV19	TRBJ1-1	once	CASSAAGGNTEAFF	TGTGCCAGTAGTGCCGCCGGGGGGAACACTGAAGCTTTCTTT
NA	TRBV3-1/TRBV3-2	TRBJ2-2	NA	CASSQGVLRELFF	TGTGCCAGCAGCCAAGGAGTTCTTAGGGAGCTGTTTTTT
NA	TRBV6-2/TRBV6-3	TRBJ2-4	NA	CASSWRVSGIAKNIQYF	TGTGCCAGCAGTTGGCGCGTGAGCGGTATAGCCAAAAACATTCAGTACTTC
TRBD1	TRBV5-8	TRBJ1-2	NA	CASSQGEWDFYGYTF	TGTGCCAGCAGCCAGGGGGAATGGGATTTCTATGGCTACACCTTC
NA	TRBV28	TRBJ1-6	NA	CASSLVQGTGFNSPLHF	TGTGCCAGCAGTTTAGTCCAGGGGACGGGGTTTAATTCACCCCTCCACTTT
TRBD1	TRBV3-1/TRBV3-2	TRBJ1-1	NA	CASSQPDRGTGEAFF	TGTGCCAGCAGCCAACCGGACAGGGGAACAGGAGAAGCTTTCTTT
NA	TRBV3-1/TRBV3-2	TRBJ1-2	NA	CASSQERRFYTF	TGTGCCAGCAGCCAAGAACGGAGGTTCTACACCTTC
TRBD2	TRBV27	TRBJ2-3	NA	CASSPGLAGAADTQYF	TGTGCCAGCAGTCCCGGACTAGCGGGGGCCGCAGATACGCAGTATTTT
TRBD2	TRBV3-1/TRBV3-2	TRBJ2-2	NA	CASSHAGANTGELFF	TGTGCCAGCAGCCACGCGGGGGCGAACACCGGGGAGCTGTTTTTT
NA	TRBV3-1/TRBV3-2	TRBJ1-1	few	CASSQDRAGAEAFF	TGTGCCAGCAGCCAAGACCGGGCGGGAGCTGAAGCTTTCTTT